This TCR beta chain is from a study of memory CD4+ T cells and cytomegalovirus serostatus. Study summary: This sample comes from healthy Belgian adults, about nine CMV seropositive, 20 to 25 seronegative.

The sort gate was single viable CD3+CD4+CD8-CD45RO+ cells for memory CD4+ T cells. This clone has a single count. The table came from immunoSEQ multiplex PCR; TCRdb's copy has only in-frame clones and leaves some out. The repertoire consists of about 64,000 clones, with 77% occurring once and the leading ten covering 0.75% to 0.9%. CDR1 and CDR2 from the germline V gene are LGHNA and YNFKEQ. Between the trimmed V and J ends, which lost 1 base and 4 bases, there was a span of 13 bases. The CDR3 is made up of 15 amino acids. V usage is TRBV4-2 and J usage is TRBJ1-2, with D possibly matching TRBD1 (5 bases). The sample comprised memory CD4+ T cells from blood. This receptor was taken from an adult in good health and CMV-seronegative. The CDR3 DNA is TGTGCCAGCAGCCAAGGGGGCACAGGCAGCTATGGCTACACCTTC. It codes for CASSQGGTGSYGYTF.